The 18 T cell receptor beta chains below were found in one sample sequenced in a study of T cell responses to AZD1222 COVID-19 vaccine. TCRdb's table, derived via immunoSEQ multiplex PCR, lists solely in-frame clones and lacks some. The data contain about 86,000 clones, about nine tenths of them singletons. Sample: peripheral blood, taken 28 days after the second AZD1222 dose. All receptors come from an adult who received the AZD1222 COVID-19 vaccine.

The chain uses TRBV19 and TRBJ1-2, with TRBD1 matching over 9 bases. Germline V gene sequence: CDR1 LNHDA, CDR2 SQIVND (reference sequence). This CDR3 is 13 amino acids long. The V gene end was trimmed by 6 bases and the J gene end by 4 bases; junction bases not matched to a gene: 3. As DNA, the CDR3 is TGTGCCAGTAGGATGGACAGGGGCTATGGCTACACCTTC. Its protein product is CASRMDRGYGYTF.

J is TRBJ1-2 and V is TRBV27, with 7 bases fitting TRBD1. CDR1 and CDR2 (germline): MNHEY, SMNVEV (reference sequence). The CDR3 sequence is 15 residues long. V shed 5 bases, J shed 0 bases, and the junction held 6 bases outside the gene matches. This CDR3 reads CASSRRDSANYGYTF. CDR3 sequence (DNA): TGTGCCAGCAGTAGACGGGACAGCGCTAACTATGGCTACACCTTC.

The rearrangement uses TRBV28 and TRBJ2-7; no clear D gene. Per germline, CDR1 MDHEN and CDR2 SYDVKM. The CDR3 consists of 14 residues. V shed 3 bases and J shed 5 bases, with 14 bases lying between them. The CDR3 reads CASSLRQVVNEQYF. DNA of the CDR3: TGTGCCAGCAGTTTGCGGCAGGTGGTGAACGAGCAGTACTTC.

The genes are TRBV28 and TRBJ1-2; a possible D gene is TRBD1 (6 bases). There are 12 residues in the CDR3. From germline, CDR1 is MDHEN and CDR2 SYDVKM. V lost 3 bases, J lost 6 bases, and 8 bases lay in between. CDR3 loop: CASSFQGNGYTF. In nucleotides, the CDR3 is TGTGCCAGCAGTTTTCAGGGGAATGGCTACACCTTC.

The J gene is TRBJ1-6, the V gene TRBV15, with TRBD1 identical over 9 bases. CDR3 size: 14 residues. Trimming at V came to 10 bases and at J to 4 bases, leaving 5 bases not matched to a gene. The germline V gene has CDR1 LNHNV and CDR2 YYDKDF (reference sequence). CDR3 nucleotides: TGTGCCAGTGGACAGGGGTTTTATAATTCACCCCTCCACTTT. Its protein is CASGQGFYNSPLHF.

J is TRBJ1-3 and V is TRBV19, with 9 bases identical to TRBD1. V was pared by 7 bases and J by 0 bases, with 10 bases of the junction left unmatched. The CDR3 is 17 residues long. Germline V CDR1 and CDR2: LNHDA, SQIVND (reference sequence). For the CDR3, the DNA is TGTGCCAGTACCGGGGACAGGGACCAGAGCTCTGGAAACACCATATATTTT. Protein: CASTGDRDQSSGNTIYF.

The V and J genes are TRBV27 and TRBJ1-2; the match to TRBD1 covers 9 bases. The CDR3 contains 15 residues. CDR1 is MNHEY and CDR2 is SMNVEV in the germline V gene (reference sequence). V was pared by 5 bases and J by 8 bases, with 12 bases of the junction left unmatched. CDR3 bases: TGTGCCAGCAGTATACACAGGGGGCCGACAGAAGGCTACACCTTC. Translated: CASSIHRGPTEGYTF.

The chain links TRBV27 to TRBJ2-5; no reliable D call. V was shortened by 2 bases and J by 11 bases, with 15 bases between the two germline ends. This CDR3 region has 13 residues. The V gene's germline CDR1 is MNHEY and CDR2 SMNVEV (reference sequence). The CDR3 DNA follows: TGTGCCAGCAGTTTAAAAGGGCACAGCATACAGTACTTC. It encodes CASSLKGHSIQYF.

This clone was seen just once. CDR3 nucleotide sequence: TGTGCCAGCAGCTTTCGAATAGCGGGAGGTACCTACGAGCAGTACTTC. It is translated as CASSFRIAGGTYEQYF. This chain joins TRBV13 and TRBJ2-7; TRBD2 matches at 10 bases. The CDR3 sequence is 16 residues long. Germline loops: CDR1 PRHDT, CDR2 FYEKMQ (reference sequence). With V trimmed by 3 bases and J by 2 bases, 7 bases remained unmatched.

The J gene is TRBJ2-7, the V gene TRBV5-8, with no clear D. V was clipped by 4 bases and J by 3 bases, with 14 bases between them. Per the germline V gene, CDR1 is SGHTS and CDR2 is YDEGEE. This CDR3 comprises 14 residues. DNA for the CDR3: TGTGCCAGCAGCATGAAAAGGGTGAGCTACGAGCAGTACTTC. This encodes CASSMKRVSYEQYF. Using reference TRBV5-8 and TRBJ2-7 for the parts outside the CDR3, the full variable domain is EAGVTQSPTHLIKTRGQQATLRCSPISGHTSVYWYQQALGLGLQFLLWYDEGEERNRGNFPPRFSGRQFPNYSSELNVNALELEDSALYLCASSMKRVSYEQYFGPGTRLTVT.

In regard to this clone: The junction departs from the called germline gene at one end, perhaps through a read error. DNA of the CDR3: TGTGCTAGCAGCCGCCGCGGGTTCCCGAACACCGGGGAGCTGTTTTTT. Its translation: CASSRRGFPNTGELFF. V usage is TRBV7-7 and J usage is TRBJ2-2; perhaps TRBD2 as D (5 bases). Germline values: CDR1 SSHAT, CDR2 FNYEAQ (reference sequence). The CDR3 has 16 amino acids. Full variable domain (remainder filled in from reference TRBV7-7 and TRBJ2-2): GAGVSQSPRYKVTKRGQDVTLRCDPISSHATLYWYQQALGQGPEFLTYFNYEAQPDKSGLPSDRFSAERPEGSISTLTIQRTEQRDSAMYRCASSRRGFPNTGELFFGEGSRLTVL.

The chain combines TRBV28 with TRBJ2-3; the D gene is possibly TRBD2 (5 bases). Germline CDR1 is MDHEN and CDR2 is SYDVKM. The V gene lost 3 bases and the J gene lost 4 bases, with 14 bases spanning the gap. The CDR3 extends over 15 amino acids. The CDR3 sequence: CASSFLAAGADTQYF. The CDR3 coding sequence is TGTGCCAGCAGTTTCCTCGCTGCCGGGGCAGATACGCAGTATTTT.

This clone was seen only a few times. CDR3 in DNA: TGTGCCAGCAGCCAAGGACTAGCCCACGAGCAGTACTTC. Translation: CASSQGLAHEQYF. V is TRBV7-9 and J is TRBJ2-7; TRBD2 aligns across 8 bases. The germline gives CDR1 SEHNR, CDR2 FQNEAQ (reference sequence). The CDR3 loop spans 13 amino acids. V shed 5 bases and J 5 bases; nucleotides not matched to a gene: 5.

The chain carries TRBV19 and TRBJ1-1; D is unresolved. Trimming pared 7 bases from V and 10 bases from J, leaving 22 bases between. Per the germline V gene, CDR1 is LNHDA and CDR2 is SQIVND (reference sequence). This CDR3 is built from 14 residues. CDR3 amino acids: CASNPKSASSGAFF. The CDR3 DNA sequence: TGTGCCAGTAACCCGAAATCGGCTTCCTCGGGAGCTTTCTTT.

CDR3 in DNA: TGTGCCAGCAGTACACGGGGACAGGCGATGAACACTGAAGCTTTCTTT. This gives the protein CASSTRGQAMNTEAFF. The chain is built from TRBV28 and TRBJ1-1, with 8 bases lining up with TRBD1. V dropped 5 bases and J dropped 0; count of bases not matched to a gene: 8. The CDR3 is 16 amino acids. Germline V gene sequence: CDR1 MDHEN, CDR2 SYDVKM.

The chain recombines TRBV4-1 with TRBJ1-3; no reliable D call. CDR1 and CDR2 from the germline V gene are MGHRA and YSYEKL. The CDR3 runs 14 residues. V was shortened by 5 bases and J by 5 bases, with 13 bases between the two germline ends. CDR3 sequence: CASSASDRRNTIYF. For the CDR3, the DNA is TGCGCCAGCAGCGCCTCCGATCGTAGAAACACCATATATTTT.

In DNA, the CDR3 is TGTGCCACCCGACCGGACTCGACTAGCACAGATACGCAGTATTTT. This encodes CATRPDSTSTDTQYF. The chain links TRBV15 to TRBJ2-3; D might be TRBD2 (5 bases). The CDR3 is 15 residues long. The V and J ends lost 8 bases and 0 bases respectively, with 15 bases between them. Per germline, CDR1 LNHNV and CDR2 YYDKDF (reference sequence).

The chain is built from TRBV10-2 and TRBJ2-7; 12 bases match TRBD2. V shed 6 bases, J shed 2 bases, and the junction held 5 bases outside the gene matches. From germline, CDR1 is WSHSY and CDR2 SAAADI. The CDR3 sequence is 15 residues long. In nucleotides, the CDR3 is TGCGCCAGCAGCTACGGGACTAGCGGGCCCTACGAGCAGTACTTC. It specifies CASSYGTSGPYEQYF.